This is a list of T cell receptor beta chains from one sample in a study of blood T cell repertoires in COVID-19. Sequenced by immunoSEQ multiplex PCR; TCRdb stores in-frame clones only, minus some. This sample yields under 200,000 clones, of which 87% are seen a single time; 20% to 25% belongs to the top ten. The sample taken for sequencing was peripheral blood. These receptors were taken from a man between 60 and 70 years old with active or convalescent COVID-19. CDR3s include the opening cysteine and the closing phenylalanine or tryptophan. A D gene is named only where the DNA matches it firmly. Clone size appears in some rows only: once, few, many, or a class for an expanded clone.

V gene: TRBV3-1/TRBV3-2
J gene: TRBJ2-2
clone size: once
D gene: TRBD2
CDR3 protein: CASSKTSGNTGELFF
CDR3 DNA: TGTGCCAGCAGTAAGACTAGCGGAAACACCGGGGAGCTGTTTTTT

V gene: TRBV2
J gene: TRBJ2-5
clone size: -
D gene: TRBD2
CDR3 protein: CASSKGLAGGRETQYF
CDR3 DNA: TGTGCCAGCAGTAAGGGACTAGCGGGGGGGCGTGAGACCCAGTACTTC

V gene: TRBV13
J gene: TRBJ2-3
clone size: -
D gene: TRBD2
CDR3 protein: CASSQLAGKTDTQYF
CDR3 DNA: TGTGCCAGCAGCCAGCTAGCGGGGAAAACAGATACGCAGTATTTT

V gene: TRBV7-9
J gene: TRBJ1-2
clone size: -
D gene: TRBD1
CDR3 protein: CASSLVSWAGGSYGYTF
CDR3 DNA: TGTGCCAGCAGCTTAGTTTCCTGGGCAGGGGGCAGCTATGGCTACACCTTC

V gene: TRBV7-9
J gene: TRBJ1-4
clone size: -
D gene: TRBD1
CDR3 protein: CASSPGTGGNEKLFF
CDR3 DNA: TGTGCCAGCAGCCCCGGGACAGGGGGTAATGAAAAACTGTTTTTT

V gene: TRBV7-9
J gene: TRBJ2-3
clone size: few
D gene: -
CDR3 protein: CASSPRHTDTQYF
CDR3 DNA: TGTGCCAGCAGCCCCAGACACACAGATACGCAGTATTTT

V gene: TRBV7-8
J gene: TRBJ1-5
clone size: -
D gene: TRBD1
CDR3 protein: CASSFWTGQGQPQHF
CDR3 DNA: TGTGCCAGCAGCTTCTGGACAGGGCAGGGACAGCCCCAGCATTTT

V gene: TRBV29-1
J gene: TRBJ2-3
clone size: once
D gene: -
CDR3 protein: CSAHRRYTDTQYF
CDR3 DNA: TGCAGCGCCCACAGGCGATACACAGATACGCAGTATTTT

V gene: TRBV2
J gene: TRBJ2-7
clone size: -
D gene: TRBD1
CDR3 protein: CASSEYGQVGDEQYF
CDR3 DNA: TGTGCCAGCAGTGAATACGGACAGGTTGGGGACGAGCAGTACTTC

V gene: TRBV4-2
J gene: TRBJ1-3
clone size: -
D gene: -
CDR3 protein: CASSQSGGRGNTIYF
CDR3 DNA: TGTGCCAGCAGCCAGTCGGGGGGAAGAGGAAACACCATATATTTT

V gene: TRBV2
J gene: TRBJ1-2
clone size: -
D gene: TRBD1
CDR3 protein: CANKRDRSNYGYTF
CDR3 DNA: TGTGCCAACAAAAGGGACAGGTCTAACTATGGCTACACCTTC

V gene: TRBV27
J gene: TRBJ2-7
clone size: -
D gene: -
CDR3 protein: CASSREQGYRRHEQYF
CDR3 DNA: TGTGCCAGCAGTCGTGAACAGGGTTATCGTCGCCACGAGCAGTACTTC

V gene: TRBV6-1
J gene: TRBJ1-6
clone size: -
D gene: -
CDR3 protein: CASSELGSSYNSPLHF
CDR3 DNA: TGTGCCAGCAGTGAATTGGGCAGCTCCTATAATTCACCCCTCCACTTT

V gene: TRBV7-9
J gene: TRBJ1-3
clone size: -
D gene: -
CDR3 protein: CASSSDIFSGNTIYF
CDR3 DNA: TGTGCCAGCAGCTCGGACATTTTCTCTGGAAACACCATATATTTT

V gene: TRBV2
J gene: TRBJ2-2
clone size: few
D gene: TRBD2
CDR3 protein: CASSEALRGTSGGLNTGELFF
CDR3 DNA: TGTGCCAGCAGTGAAGCGCTTAGGGGGACTAGCGGGGGTTTGAACACCGGGGAGCTGTTTTTT

V gene: TRBV7-9
J gene: TRBJ2-7
clone size: few
D gene: TRBD1
CDR3 protein: CASSLGQNSYEQYF
CDR3 DNA: TGTGCCAGCAGCCTGGGACAGAACTCCTACGAGCAGTACTTC

V gene: TRBV6-6
J gene: TRBJ1-2
clone size: -
D gene: -
CDR3 protein: CASKPDVADGYTF
CDR3 DNA: TGTGCCAGCAAGCCCGACGTTGCGGATGGCTACACCTTC

V gene: TRBV5-1
J gene: TRBJ2-7
clone size: -
D gene: -
CDR3 protein: CASSQTGLRYEQYF
CDR3 DNA: TGCGCCAGCAGCCAAACCGGACTACGTTACGAGCAGTACTTC

V gene: TRBV10-3
J gene: TRBJ1-1
clone size: -
D gene: -
CDR3 protein: CAISEFGGNTEAFF
CDR3 DNA: TGTGCCATCAGTGAGTTCGGGGGAAACACTGAAGCTTTCTTT

V gene: TRBV7-9
J gene: TRBJ1-2
clone size: -
D gene: -
CDR3 protein: CASSLAEVGYTF
CDR3 DNA: TGTGCCAGCAGCTTAGCAGAGGTCGGCTACACCTTC

V gene: TRBV14
J gene: TRBJ2-7
clone size: once
D gene: -
CDR3 protein: CASSPTRLKQYF
CDR3 DNA: TGTGCCAGCAGCCCAACCCGTCTAAAGCAGTACTTC

V gene: TRBV6-5
J gene: TRBJ2-3
clone size: -
D gene: -
CDR3 protein: CASRREANTDTQYF
CDR3 DNA: TGTGCCAGCCGGCGTGAGGCCAACACAGATACGCAGTATTTT

V gene: TRBV7-2
J gene: TRBJ2-7
clone size: -
D gene: TRBD1
CDR3 protein: CASSLQGALPYEQYF
CDR3 DNA: TGTGCCAGCAGCTTACAGGGGGCCCTACCCTACGAGCAGTACTTC

V gene: TRBV7-9
J gene: TRBJ2-7
clone size: -
D gene: -
CDR3 protein: CASSSSGGNEQYF
CDR3 DNA: TGTGCCAGCAGCTCGAGTGGGGGGAACGAGCAGTACTTC

V gene: TRBV13
J gene: TRBJ1-6
clone size: few
D gene: -
CDR3 protein: CASRRFNSPLHF
CDR3 DNA: TGTGCCAGCAGACGGTTTAATTCACCCCTCCACTTT

V gene: TRBV6-1
J gene: TRBJ1-6
clone size: -
D gene: TRBD1
CDR3 protein: CASSEQGAGSPLHF
CDR3 DNA: TGTGCCAGCAGTGAACAGGGGGCTGGTTCACCCCTCCACTTT

V gene: TRBV7-9
J gene: TRBJ1-1
clone size: -
D gene: -
CDR3 protein: CASTSGGGTEAFF
CDR3 DNA: TGTGCCAGCACCAGTGGGGGAGGGACTGAAGCTTTCTTT

V gene: TRBV6-5
J gene: TRBJ1-6
clone size: few
D gene: -
CDR3 protein: CASSFVRAGRNSPLHF
CDR3 DNA: TGTGCCAGCAGTTTTGTTAGAGCAGGGCGAAATTCACCCCTCCACTTT

V gene: TRBV15
J gene: TRBJ1-4
clone size: -
D gene: -
CDR3 protein: CATSRDQVEKLFF
CDR3 DNA: TGTGCCACCAGCAGAGATCAGGTTGAAAAACTGTTTTTT

V gene: TRBV30
J gene: TRBJ1-5
clone size: -
D gene: -
CDR3 protein: CAWSFGQNQPQHF
CDR3 DNA: TGTGCCTGGAGTTTTGGTCAGAATCAGCCCCAGCATTTT

V gene: TRBV9
J gene: TRBJ2-3
clone size: -
D gene: -
CDR3 protein: CASSVGRGRTDTQYF
CDR3 DNA: TGTGCCAGCAGCGTAGGGCGGGGGCGCACAGATACGCAGTATTTT

V gene: TRBV3-1/TRBV3-2
J gene: TRBJ1-1
clone size: once
D gene: -
CDR3 protein: CASSWGPENTEAFF
CDR3 DNA: TGTGCCAGCAGTTGGGGGCCCGAGAACACTGAAGCTTTCTTT

V gene: TRBV7-9
J gene: TRBJ1-1
clone size: -
D gene: -
CDR3 protein: CASSFVEDTEAFF
CDR3 DNA: TGTGCCAGCAGCTTCGTTGAGGACACTGAAGCTTTCTTT

V gene: TRBV6-5
J gene: TRBJ2-2
clone size: -
D gene: TRBD1
CDR3 protein: CASSKPGTGSGELFF
CDR3 DNA: TGTGCCAGCAGTAAACCCGGGACAGGGTCCGGGGAGCTGTTTTTT

V gene: TRBV19
J gene: TRBJ1-3
clone size: -
D gene: -
CDR3 protein: CASSQQPSSGNTIYF
CDR3 DNA: TGTGCCAGTAGTCAACAGCCGAGCTCTGGAAACACCATATATTTT

V gene: TRBV14
J gene: TRBJ2-1
clone size: -
D gene: -
CDR3 protein: CASSQGPQMTTTDEQFF
CDR3 DNA: TGTGCCAGCAGCCAAGGCCCTCAGATGACTACTACCGATGAGCAGTTCTTC

V gene: TRBV5-1
J gene: TRBJ2-2
clone size: -
D gene: -
CDR3 protein: CASSPGDQGVTGELFF
CDR3 DNA: TGCGCCAGCAGCCCGGGGGACCAGGGGGTAACCGGGGAGCTGTTTTTT

V gene: TRBV5-1
J gene: TRBJ1-1
clone size: -
D gene: TRBD1
CDR3 protein: CASSAGQGRGAFF
CDR3 DNA: TGCGCCAGCAGCGCAGGACAGGGCCGAGGAGCTTTCTTT

V gene: TRBV5-6
J gene: TRBJ1-3
clone size: -
D gene: -
CDR3 protein: CASSLGGASGNTIYF
CDR3 DNA: TGTGCCAGCAGCTTAGGGGGGGCTTCTGGAAACACCATATATTTT

V gene: TRBV5-1
J gene: TRBJ1-2
clone size: -
D gene: TRBD1
CDR3 protein: CASSLVGQGASGYTF
CDR3 DNA: TGCGCCAGCAGCTTGGTGGGACAGGGGGCCTCCGGCTACACCTTC

V gene: TRBV5-1
J gene: TRBJ2-1
clone size: -
D gene: -
CDR3 protein: CASSPLVGDNEQFF
CDR3 DNA: TGCGCCAGCAGCCCACTAGTTGGGGACAATGAGCAGTTCTTC

V gene: TRBV12-3/TRBV12-4
J gene: TRBJ1-2
clone size: -
D gene: -
CDR3 protein: CASSFGGERGYTF
CDR3 DNA: TGTGCCAGCAGTTTCGGGGGGGAACGCGGCTACACCTTC

V gene: TRBV20-1
J gene: TRBJ1-2
clone size: -
D gene: -
CDR3 protein: CSASNGFYGYTF
CDR3 DNA: TGCAGTGCTAGTAACGGTTTCTATGGCTACACCTTC

V gene: TRBV3-1/TRBV3-2
J gene: TRBJ1-2
clone size: -
D gene: -
CDR3 protein: CASSQEITGTGDNYGYTF
CDR3 DNA: TGTGCCAGCAGCCAGGAGATTACCGGGACGGGGGATAACTATGGCTACACCTTC

V gene: TRBV11-2
J gene: TRBJ2-7
clone size: -
D gene: TRBD1
CDR3 protein: CASSIQTGNTYEQYF
CDR3 DNA: TGTGCCAGCAGCATCCAGACAGGGAACACCTACGAGCAGTACTTC

V gene: TRBV30
J gene: TRBJ1-1
clone size: -
D gene: TRBD1
CDR3 protein: CAWSQGAGTEAFF
CDR3 DNA: TGTGCCTGGAGTCAGGGGGCGGGCACTGAAGCTTTCTTT

V gene: TRBV19
J gene: TRBJ2-3
clone size: -
D gene: -
CDR3 protein: CASRPRGKGTDTQYF
CDR3 DNA: TGTGCCAGTAGACCCCGCGGGAAGGGCACAGATACGCAGTATTTT

V gene: TRBV7-2
J gene: TRBJ1-3
clone size: -
D gene: -
CDR3 protein: CASSLGRQLISGNTIYF
CDR3 DNA: TGTGCCAGCAGCTTAGGCAGACAGTTGATTTCTGGAAACACCATATATTTT